The 30 T cell receptor beta chains below were found in one sample sequenced in a study of human CD4 T cells and Enterobacteriaceae. Profiling relied on immunoSEQ multiplex PCR, and the TCRdb table lists in-frame clones only, not all of them. Of about 29,000 clones in the sample, almost 85% were seen once. All CD4+ cells other than CD45RA+CCR7+CD95- naive cells were sorted as memory, over 95% pure. The sample comprised memory CD4+ T cells from blood. These receptors were obtained from a human donor in good health.

V gene TRBV25-1 combines with J gene TRBJ2-1; D is possibly TRBD1 or TRBD2 (5 bases each). Germline loops: CDR1 MGHDK, CDR2 SYGVNS. The CDR3 is 17 amino acids. Trimming pared 4 bases from V and 6 bases from J, leaving 22 bases between. Here the CDR3 reads CASSGTVLDGTGNEQFF. Here the CDR3 DNA reads TGTGCCAGCAGTGGGACGGTTCTTGACGGGACGGGCAATGAGCAGTTCTTC. Full variable domain (rest looked up from reference TRBV25-1 and TRBJ2-1): EADIYQTPRYLVIGTGKKITLECSQTMGHDKMYWYQQDPGMELHLIHYSYGVNSTEKGDLSSESTVSRIRTEHFPLTLESARPSHTSQYLCASSGTVLDGTGNEQFFGPGTRLTVL.

This chain uses TRBV5-1 with TRBJ2-3, with no clear D. Germline V gene lookup returns CDR1 SGHRS and CDR2 YFSETQ. The CDR3 length is 12 residues. V was shortened by 0 bases and J by 5 bases, with 4 bases between the two germline ends. The CDR3 loop is CASSLEGDTQYF. The CDR3, as DNA: TGCGCCAGCAGCTTGGAGGGAGATACGCAGTATTTT.

In its sample, this clone was seen once. This chain connects TRBV4-2 to TRBJ2-1; D is uncertain. Per germline, CDR1 LGHNA and CDR2 YNFKEQ. V was cut by 2 bases and J by 9 bases, with 14 bases left in between. The CDR3 contains 14 residues. CDR3 sequence: CASSQNTGPFEQFF. The CDR3 region has the DNA TGTGCCAGCAGCCAAAATACTGGCCCATTTGAGCAGTTCTTC.

This chain joins TRBV7-9 and TRBJ2-2; D gene unclear. CDR1 and CDR2 from the germline V gene are SEHNR and FQNEAQ (reference sequence). V was cut by 4 bases and J by 7 bases, with 10 bases left in between. The CDR3 is made up of 13 amino acids. Written as DNA, the CDR3 is TGTGCCAGCAGCTCAAGAAATGGCGGGGAGCTGTTTTTT. Encoded protein: CASSSRNGGELFF.

This clone was seen just once. The rearrangement links TRBV28 to TRBJ1-2; 9 nucleotides agree with TRBD1. With 5 bases clipped from V and 2 bases from J, the junction kept 6 bases outside the gene matches. Germline V gene sequence: CDR1 MDHEN, CDR2 SYDVKM. This CDR3 is built from 15 residues. The chain's CDR3 is CASSQTGGGNYGYTF. The CDR3 coding sequence is TGTGCCAGCAGTCAGACAGGGGGAGGGAACTATGGCTACACCTTC.

CDR3: CASSGGQNTEAFF. The CDR3, as DNA: TGCGCCAGCAGCGGGGGGCAGAACACTGAAGCTTTCTTT. The genes are TRBV5-1 and TRBJ1-1, with a tentative D call TRBD1 (6 bases). This CDR3 comprises 13 residues. Germline CDR1 SGHRS, CDR2 YFSETQ. V was pared by 4 bases and J by 1 base, with 8 bases between.

The chain combines TRBV5-1 with TRBJ2-1, with D possibly being TRBD2 (5 bases). Germline V gives CDR1 SGHRS, CDR2 YFSETQ. The CDR3 is 14 residues long. Between the trimmed V and J ends, which lost 0 bases and 7 bases, there was a span of 11 bases. The CDR3 bases are TGCGCCAGCAGCTTGGCAAGCACTAGTAATGAGCAGTTCTTC. Protein sequence: CASSLASTSNEQFF. The whole variable domain, remainder taken from reference TRBV5-1 and TRBJ2-1, is KAGVTQTPRYLIKTRGQQVTLSCSPISGHRSVSWYQQTPGQGLQFLFEYFSETQRNKGNFPGRFSGRQFSNSRSEMNVSTLELGDSALYLCASSLASTSNEQFFGPGTRLTVL.

The chain is built from TRBV7-2 and TRBJ2-3; either TRBD1 or TRBD2 may supply D (5 bases each). This CDR3 contains 15 residues. The V end was cut by 2 bases, the J end by 0 bases, with 9 bases between. CDR1 and CDR2 (germline): SGHTA, FQGNSA. In DNA, the CDR3 is TGTGCCAGCAGCTTATTGGGGACCAGCACAGATACGCAGTATTTT. Translation: CASSLLGTSTDTQYF.

The genes are TRBV5-4 and TRBJ1-1; D possibly corresponds to TRBD1 (6 bases). Per the germline V gene, CDR1 is SGHNT and CDR2 is YYREEE (reference sequence). The CDR3 length is 14 residues. V shed 4 bases and J shed 2 bases, with 12 bases lying between them. The CDR3 region is CASSLRQDNTEAFF. Here the CDR3 DNA reads TGTGCCAGCAGCCTCAGACAGGATAACACTGAAGCTTTCTTT.

This rearrangement joins TRBV10-3 to TRBJ2-1, with D unclear. CDR1 is ENHRY and CDR2 is SYGVKD in the germline V gene. V shed 0 bases and J shed 9 bases, with 6 bases lying between them. The CDR3 is 12 residues long. Written as DNA, the CDR3 is TGTGCCATCAGTGAGTCTTTAGGTGAGCAGTTCTTC. Protein: CAISESLGEQFF.

The rearrangement joins TRBV28 to TRBJ2-6; D is uncertain. Germline CDR1 is MDHEN and CDR2 is SYDVKM. This CDR3 region has 13 residues. The germline V and J ends were trimmed by 6 bases and 0 bases, with 3 bases remaining between them. CDR3 amino acids: CASRISGANVLTF. In DNA form, the CDR3 reads TGTGCCAGCAGAATCTCTGGGGCCAACGTCCTGACTTTC.

The chain links TRBV6-5 to TRBJ2-7; 10 bases fit TRBD1. The CDR3 has 14 amino acids. J lost 1 base, V lost 8 bases, and 5 bases had no gene match. Germline CDR1 and CDR2: MNHEY and SVGAGI. CDR3 residues: CASGDRGLSYEQYF. The CDR3, as DNA: TGTGCCAGCGGCGACAGGGGGCTTTCCTACGAGCAGTACTTC.

The J gene is TRBJ2-1, the V gene TRBV10-1, with D tentatively TRBD2 (5 bases). This CDR3 is 15 amino acids long. Per the germline V gene, CDR1 is WNHNN and CDR2 is SYGVQD (reference sequence). Trimming removed 6 bases at V and 3 bases at J, with 15 bases between. CDR3 region: CASSPVLGVYNEQFF. For the CDR3, the DNA is TGCGCCAGCAGCCCCGTACTCGGGGTCTACAATGAGCAGTTCTTC.

V and J are TRBV5-4 and TRBJ1-2; TRBD1 aligns across 9 bases. This CDR3 contains 15 residues. Germline CDR1 and CDR2: SGHNT and YYREEE (reference sequence). Trimming took 4 bases from V and 1 from J; bases not matched to a gene: 5. The CDR3 coding sequence is TGTGCCAGCAGCCATGGACAGGGGTTTAACTATGGCTACACCTTC. It translates to CASSHGQGFNYGYTF.

The rearrangement uses TRBV6-5 and TRBJ2-2; perhaps D is TRBD1 or TRBD2 (5 bases each). CDR3 length: 16 amino acids. In germline, CDR1 is MNHEY, CDR2 SVGAGI. The V and J ends lost 4 bases and 8 bases respectively, with 20 bases between them. For the CDR3, the DNA is TGTGCCAGCAGTTCCGGGACGTCCAATTTCCGGGGGGAGCTGTTTTTT. It is translated as CASSSGTSNFRGELFF.

The chain combines TRBV19 with TRBJ1-5; the D gene is possibly TRBD1 (6 bases). Germline V gene sequence: CDR1 LNHDA, CDR2 SQIVND (reference sequence). Trimming stripped 8 bases from V and 1 base from J, with 15 bases between. The CDR3 runs to 15 residues. CDR3 sequence reads: CASDGGQISNQPQHF. DNA of the CDR3: TGTGCCAGTGATGGGGGGCAGATAAGCAATCAGCCCCAGCATTTT.

The chain has TRBV5-6 and TRBJ2-4; D perhaps matches TRBD1 (6 bases). This CDR3 contains 15 residues. V lost 4 bases, J lost 3 bases, and 14 bases lay in between. Per germline, CDR1 SGHDT and CDR2 YYEEEE. The CDR3 loop is CASSPATGYKNIQYF. DNA of the CDR3: TGTGCCAGCAGCCCAGCCACAGGGTACAAAAACATTCAGTACTTC.

V and J are TRBV6-9 and TRBJ1-5, with 9 nucleotides matching TRBD1. With 2 bases clipped from V and 7 bases from J, the junction kept 6 bases outside the gene matches. Germline CDR1 is MNHGY and CDR2 is SVAAGI. This CDR3 comprises 15 residues. In DNA, the CDR3 is TGTGCCAGCAGTTATAACGGACAGGGGAAACAGCCCCAGCATTTT. Its translation: CASSYNGQGKQPQHF.

This clone was found a few times. The genes are TRBV9 and TRBJ2-7, with D hard to call. Germline V CDR1 and CDR2: SGDLS, YYNGEE. The V end was cut by 3 bases, the J end by 5 bases, with 21 bases between. CDR3 size: 16 residues. CDR3 amino acids: CASSARRGSVSDEQYF. The CDR3 DNA sequence: TGTGCCAGCAGCGCCCGTCGTGGCTCCGTCTCGGACGAGCAGTACTTC.

V is TRBV7-2 and J is TRBJ2-7; D is perhaps TRBD1 or TRBD2 (6 bases each). Germline loops: CDR1 SGHTA, CDR2 FQGNSA. The V end lost 4 bases, the J end lost 9 bases, and 16 bases lay between the germline ends. The CDR3 spans 13 residues. The chain's CDR3 is CASSSGGPTSQYF. In DNA form, the CDR3 reads TGTGCCAGCAGCTCCGGGGGCCCTACGTCGCAGTACTTC.

This chain joins TRBV27 and TRBJ1-2, with D possibly TRBD1 on 5 matching bases. CDR1 and CDR2 (germline): MNHEY, SMNVEV (reference sequence). There are 16 residues in the CDR3. Trimming shortened V by 3 bases and J by 8 bases, and 22 bases separated the two germline ends. CDR3 sequence: CASSLEAGRYAGGYTF. CDR3 bases: TGTGCCAGCAGTTTGGAGGCAGGGAGATACGCGGGAGGCTACACCTTC.

The chain links TRBV6-5 to TRBJ2-3, with 13 positions matching TRBD2. Germline trimming cut 4 bases from V and 2 bases from J; bases unmatched to any gene: 3. The CDR3 sequence is 16 residues long. CDR1 is MNHEY and CDR2 is SVGAGI in the germline V gene. The CDR3 here is CASSSGTSGNTDTQYF. The CDR3 DNA sequence: TGTGCCAGCAGTTCCGGGACTAGCGGGAACACAGATACGCAGTATTTT.

This clone was observed a single time. V usage is TRBV5-6 and J usage is TRBJ2-3; 8 bases match TRBD2. CDR1 SGHDT and CDR2 YYEEEE come from the germline V gene. This CDR3 contains 16 residues. J gave up 2 bases and V 4 bases, and 9 bases lay outside the gene matches. CDR3 sequence (DNA): TGTGCCAGCAGCCTGCGTCGGACTAGCAACACAGATACGCAGTATTTT. Translation gives CASSLRRTSNTDTQYF. Looking up the rest from reference TRBV5-6 and TRBJ2-3 gives the full variable domain: DAGVTQSPTHLIKTRGQQVTLRCSPKSGHDTVSWYQQALGQGPQFIFQYYEEEERQRGNFPDRFSGHQFPNYSSELNVNALLLGDSALYLCASSLRRTSNTDTQYFGPGTRLTVL.

The V and J genes are TRBV28 and TRBJ2-3, with 11 bases that match TRBD2. CDR1 and CDR2 (germline): MDHEN, SYDVKM. V was pared by 7 bases and J by 10 bases, with 10 bases of the junction left unmatched. The CDR3 is 14 amino acids. The CDR3 protein is CASNLLAGGPAQYF. Written as DNA, the CDR3 is TGTGCCAGCAATTTGTTAGCGGGAGGGCCCGCGCAGTATTTT. The entire variable domain, with the rest obtained from reference TRBV28 and TRBJ2-3, is as follows: DVKVTQSSRYLVKRTGEKVFLECVQDMDHENMFWYRQDPGLGLRLIYFSYDVKMKEKGDIPEGYSVSREKKERFSLILESASTNQTSMYLCASNLLAGGPAQYFGPGTRLTVL.

CDR3 DNA: TGTGCCAGCAGCTCCGACTCGTACTCCTACGAGCAGTACTTC. Its protein is CASSSDSYSYEQYF. The V and J genes are TRBV7-3 and TRBJ2-7; D ambiguous. The CDR3 has 14 residues. Germline lookup yields CDR1 SGHTA and CDR2 FQGTGA. V shed 4 bases and J shed 0 bases, with 10 bases lying between them.

This chain links TRBV2 with TRBJ2-1, with D maybe TRBD2 (6 bases). The V gene lost 6 bases and the J gene lost 4 bases, with 10 bases spanning the gap. Germline V lookup: CDR1 SNHLY, CDR2 FYNNEI. The CDR3 extends over 13 amino acids. This CDR3 reads CASRVGTYNEQFF. CDR3 in DNA: TGTGCCAGCAGGGTCGGGACTTACAATGAGCAGTTCTTC.

Only a few counts were recorded for this clone. The chain has TRBV11-2 and TRBJ2-5; D is unclear. The CDR3 contains 13 residues. V lost 2 bases and J 4 bases, leaving 8 bases between the germline ends. Germline lookup yields CDR1 SGHAT and CDR2 FQNNGV. CDR3: CASSLNSIETQYF. CDR3 sequence (DNA): TGTGCCAGCAGCTTAAACTCCATAGAGACCCAGTACTTC.

This sequence joins TRBV6-1 and TRBJ1-5; D ambiguous. The CDR3 length is 15 residues. The germline V gene encodes CDR1 MNHNS and CDR2 SASEGT. The V end was cut by 7 bases, the J end by 4 bases, with 17 bases between. The CDR3 sequence is CASTPLGGRNQPQHF. The CDR3, as DNA: TGTGCCAGCACCCCCCTTGGAGGGAGGAATCAGCCCCAGCATTTT.

This clone was recorded once. The CDR3 sequence is CASSLLGTVNTEAFF. The CDR3 DNA reads TGCGCCAGCAGCTTGCTGGGGACGGTGAACACTGAAGCTTTCTTT. The chain recombines TRBV5-1 with TRBJ1-1, with D possibly TRBD1 on 5 matching bases. The CDR3 has 15 amino acids. V dropped 1 base and J dropped 0 bases, with 10 bases sitting between them. Germline CDR1 SGHRS, CDR2 YFSETQ.

V is TRBV18 and J is TRBJ1-3, with D tentatively TRBD1 (6 bases). This CDR3 comprises 17 residues. Between the trimmed V and J ends, which lost 5 bases and 0 bases, there was a span of 17 bases. In germline, CDR1 is KGHSH, CDR2 LQKENI. For the CDR3, the DNA is TGTGCCAGCTCAGGGGGGGCAGGGCCCCACTCTGGAAACACCATATATTTT. This sequence encodes CASSGGAGPHSGNTIYF.